One and the same sample provided the 22 T cell receptor beta chains below, sequenced in a study of glioma-infiltrating T cells after dendritic cell vaccination. Time point here: after dendritic cell vaccination, including at tumor progression/relapse. The repertoire was sequenced with immunoSEQ multiplex PCR; TCRdb's copy has only in-frame clones and lacks some. The sample shows some 24,000 clones, around 92% of them seen only once. The sequencing used blood, collected after dendritic cell vaccination. The receptors were gathered from a human donor with glioblastoma.

The CDR3 nucleotides are TGTGCCAGCAGCGTTCAGATGAACACTGAAGCTTTCTTT. Protein: CASSVQMNTEAFF. The genes are TRBV6-1 and TRBJ1-1; D remains unclear. CDR3 length: 13 amino acids. V lost 6 bases, J lost 0 bases, and 8 bases lay in between. The germline V gene encodes CDR1 MNHNS and CDR2 SASEGT.

The chain recombines TRBV27 with TRBJ2-3; the match to TRBD2 covers 9 bases. With 2 bases clipped from V and 3 bases from J, the junction kept 3 bases outside the gene matches. This CDR3 has 15 amino acids. CDR1 and CDR2 from the germline V gene are MNHEY and SMNVEV (reference sequence). The CDR3 sequence is CASSLIAGVTDTQYF. The DNA for the CDR3 is TGTGCCAGCAGTTTAATAGCGGGGGTAACAGATACGCAGTATTTT.

DNA for the CDR3: TGTGCCAGCAGCTTGGTCGACACTGAAGCTTTCTTT. It codes for CASSLVDTEAFF. The rearrangement uses TRBV5-6 and TRBJ1-1, with D uncertain. V lost 0 bases, J lost 3 bases, and 3 bases lay in between. CDR3 length equals 12 residues. Germline assignment: CDR1 SGHDT and CDR2 YYEEEE. Complete variable domain (other parts from reference TRBV5-6 and TRBJ1-1): DAGVTQSPTHLIKTRGQQVTLRCSPKSGHDTVSWYQQALGQGPQFIFQYYEEEERQRGNFPDRFSGHQFPNYSSELNVNALLLGDSALYLCASSLVDTEAFFGQGTRLTVV.

The chain is built from TRBV5-1 and TRBJ2-5; 11 bases match TRBD2. Germline loops: CDR1 SGHRS, CDR2 YFSETQ. The V segment lost 0 bases and the J segment 2 bases; nucleotides outside the gene matches: 3. This CDR3 region has 16 residues. The CDR3 region is CASSLGGTSGQETQYF. CDR3 coding DNA: TGCGCCAGCAGCTTGGGCGGGACTAGCGGACAAGAGACCCAGTACTTC.

The chain has TRBV5-5 and TRBJ1-1; D is unclear. CDR1 and CDR2 from the germline V gene are SGHKS and YYEKEE (reference sequence). The CDR3 loop spans 14 amino acids. V shed 0 bases and J shed 0 bases, with 6 bases lying between them. The CDR3 reads CASSLAIMNTEAFF. The CDR3 DNA sequence: TGTGCCAGCAGCTTGGCTATCATGAACACTGAAGCTTTCTTT.

J is TRBJ1-1 and V is TRBV9; 9 nucleotides agree with TRBD1. Germline CDR1 SGDLS, CDR2 YYNGEE. The CDR3 contains 16 residues. V dropped 3 bases and J dropped 3; count of bases not matched to a gene: 9. The CDR3 coding sequence is TGTGCCAGCAGCGGGGACAGGGATTCGTTTGACACTGAAGCTTTCTTT. This translates into CASSGDRDSFDTEAFF.

The J gene is TRBJ2-3, the V gene TRBV14, with 12 bases matching TRBD2. Germline CDR1 is SGHDN and CDR2 is FVKESK. V lost 4 bases, J lost 4 bases, and 6 bases stayed unmatched. The CDR3 runs 16 residues. The CDR3 sequence: CASSPLTSGGADTQYF. In DNA form, the CDR3 reads TGTGCCAGCAGCCCGCTGACTAGCGGGGGCGCAGATACGCAGTATTTT.

Only a few counts were recorded for this clone. The chain joins TRBV11-1 to TRBJ2-7, with 8 nucleotides matching TRBD2. The CDR3 runs 17 residues. V was pared by 4 bases and J by 0 bases, with 11 bases of the junction left unmatched. Germline CDR1 and CDR2: SGHAT and FQDESV (reference sequence). The CDR3 sequence is CASSSSRGGSSSYEQYF. CDR3 sequence (DNA): TGTGCCAGCAGCTCGTCCCGGGGGGGCTCAAGCTCCTACGAGCAGTACTTC.

A single count supports this clone. This chain connects TRBV7-2 to TRBJ2-1, with D possibly being TRBD1 (5 bases). Trimming pared 0 bases from V and 4 bases from J, leaving 10 bases between. The CDR3 runs to 15 residues. Germline values: CDR1 SGHTA, CDR2 FQGNSA. CDR3 nucleotide sequence: TGTGCCAGCAGCTTAGCTGCGACAGATTACAATGAGCAGTTCTTC. This gives the protein CASSLAATDYNEQFF.

J is TRBJ2-5 and V is TRBV7-2; a weak D match, TRBD2 (5 bases). Germline V lookup: CDR1 SGHTA, CDR2 FQGNSA. V dropped 5 bases and J dropped 5 bases, with 9 bases sitting between them. The CDR3 is 12 residues long. In nucleotides, the CDR3 is TGTGCCAGCAGCGCTAGCTCTGAGACCCAGTACTTC. Amino acids: CASSASSETQYF.

This clone was picked up one time. Compared with germline, one end of the junction differs, possibly owing to a read error. The rearrangement links TRBV6-6 to TRBJ1-2; the D gene is possibly TRBD1 (6 bases). This CDR3 spans 14 amino acids. Germline CDR1 MNHNY, CDR2 SVGAGI (reference sequence). The CDR3 here is CASSDSGQGSGYTF. CDR3 nucleotides: TGTGCCAGCAGTGACTCAGGGCAGGGGAGTGGCTACACCTTC.

The chain carries TRBV7-9 and TRBJ1-2; no reliable D call. V was pared by 5 bases and J by 8 bases, with 12 bases between. Germline V gene lookup returns CDR1 SEHNR and CDR2 FQNEAQ (reference sequence). The CDR3 spans 12 residues. In DNA, the CDR3 is TGTGCCAGCAGCCCCCAGGTAGGAGGCTACACCTTC. Amino acid sequence: CASSPQVGGYTF.

This chain links TRBV2 with TRBJ2-2, with D uncertain. Germline-derived CDR1 and CDR2 are SNHLY and FYNNEI. Trimming removed 6 bases from V and 2 bases from J, with 10 bases in between. This CDR3 is built from 14 residues. This CDR3 is CASSEDINTGELFF. CDR3 DNA sequence: TGTGCCAGCAGCGAGGATATCAACACCGGGGAGCTGTTTTTT.

This clone turned up a few times. The V gene is TRBV6-5, the J gene TRBJ1-4, with 8 bases lining up with TRBD1. The ends lost 6 bases at V and 8 bases at J; junction bases unmatched: 8. CDR1 is MNHEY and CDR2 is SVGAGI in the germline V gene. This CDR3 region has 14 residues. CDR3: CASRQQGAKEKLFF. The CDR3 nucleotides read TGTGCCAGCAGACAGCAGGGGGCAAAAGAAAAACTGTTTTTT.

In its sample, this clone was seen once. V and J are TRBV7-2 and TRBJ1-6; no reliable D call. Trimming stripped 5 bases from V and 5 bases from J, with 16 bases between. This CDR3 region has 16 residues. Per germline, CDR1 SGHTA and CDR2 FQGNSA. The CDR3 sequence is CASSPQAPAHNSPLHF. The CDR3 DNA sequence: TGTGCCAGCAGCCCTCAAGCGCCTGCCCATAATTCACCCCTCCACTTT.

A single count supports this clone. This rearrangement joins TRBV7-2 to TRBJ2-1, with TRBD1 matching 8 bases. The CDR3 loop spans 15 amino acids. V was pared by 4 bases and J by 1 base, with 3 bases of the junction left unmatched. Germline V lookup: CDR1 SGHTA, CDR2 FQGNSA. The CDR3 DNA reads TGTGCCAGCAGCTCGGACAGGGCATCCTACAATGAGCAGTTCTTC. This encodes CASSSDRASYNEQFF.

The CDR3 sequence: CASRVYLSNTEAFF. The CDR3 DNA reads as TGTGCCAGCAGGGTATATCTATCGAACACTGAAGCTTTCTTT. This rearrangement joins TRBV2 to TRBJ1-1; D gene uncertain. The V and J ends lost 6 bases and 1 base respectively, with 12 bases between them. CDR1 SNHLY and CDR2 FYNNEI come from the germline V gene. The CDR3 has 14 amino acids.

J is TRBJ2-1 and V is TRBV25-1, with 14 bases matching TRBD2. Trimming cost V 4 bases and J 0 bases; bases outside gene matches: 2. The CDR3 totals 17 residues. The V gene's germline CDR1 is MGHDK and CDR2 SYGVNS. The CDR3 coding sequence is TGTGCCAGCAGTGGACTAGCGGGGGGGAGCTCCTACAATGAGCAGTTCTTC. Translating it yields CASSGLAGGSSYNEQFF.

This clone has just one count. V is TRBV5-1 and J is TRBJ1-3; 10 bases agree with TRBD1. This CDR3 has 19 amino acids. V shed 4 bases, J shed 2 bases, and the junction held 15 bases outside the gene matches. Germline-derived CDR1 and CDR2 are SGHRS and YFSETQ. The CDR3 nucleotides read TGCGCCAGCAGCCCCTTTGAGACAGGGGGCGCTTTGGCTGGAAACACCATATATTTT. It yields the protein CASSPFETGGALAGNTIYF. Combining the CDR3 with reference TRBV5-1 and TRBJ1-3 gives the whole variable domain KAGVTQTPRYLIKTRGQQVTLSCSPISGHRSVSWYQQTPGQGLQFLFEYFSETQRNKGNFPGRFSGRQFSNSRSEMNVSTLELGDSALYLCASSPFETGGALAGNTIYFGEGSWLTVV.

The chain is built from TRBV5-1 and TRBJ1-2; 7 bases match TRBD1. Germline trimming cut 4 bases from V and 4 bases from J; bases unmatched to any gene: 4. Germline V gene lookup returns CDR1 SGHRS and CDR2 YFSETQ. The CDR3 runs 13 residues. CDR3 bases: TGCGCCAGCAGCGAGGGACAGAGCTATGGCTACACCTTC. This encodes CASSEGQSYGYTF. The full variable domain, rest sourced from reference TRBV5-1 and TRBJ1-2, is KAGVTQTPRYLIKTRGQQVTLSCSPISGHRSVSWYQQTPGQGLQFLFEYFSETQRNKGNFPGRFSGRQFSNSRSEMNVSTLELGDSALYLCASSEGQSYGYTFGSGTRLTVV.

The V gene is TRBV5-1, the J gene TRBJ2-7, with 9 bases identical to TRBD1. The ends lost 2 bases at V and 3 bases at J; junction bases unmatched: 6. Germline V gene sequence: CDR1 SGHRS, CDR2 YFSETQ. This CDR3 comprises 15 residues. DNA for the CDR3: TGCGCCAGCAGCTTTCGACAGGGGGTTGGCTACGAGCAGTACTTC. It is translated as CASSFRQGVGYEQYF.

The V call is TRBV7-9, the J call TRBJ1-4; 9 nucleotides line up with TRBD1. CDR3 length equals 14 residues. CDR1 and CDR2 from the germline V gene are SEHNR and FQNEAQ (reference sequence). The junction had 7 bases not matched to a gene; V was cut back by 6 bases and J by 8 bases. The CDR3 bases are TGTGCCAGCAGGCGTCGGGACAGGGCCGAAAAACTGTTTTTT. Translation gives CASRRRDRAEKLFF.